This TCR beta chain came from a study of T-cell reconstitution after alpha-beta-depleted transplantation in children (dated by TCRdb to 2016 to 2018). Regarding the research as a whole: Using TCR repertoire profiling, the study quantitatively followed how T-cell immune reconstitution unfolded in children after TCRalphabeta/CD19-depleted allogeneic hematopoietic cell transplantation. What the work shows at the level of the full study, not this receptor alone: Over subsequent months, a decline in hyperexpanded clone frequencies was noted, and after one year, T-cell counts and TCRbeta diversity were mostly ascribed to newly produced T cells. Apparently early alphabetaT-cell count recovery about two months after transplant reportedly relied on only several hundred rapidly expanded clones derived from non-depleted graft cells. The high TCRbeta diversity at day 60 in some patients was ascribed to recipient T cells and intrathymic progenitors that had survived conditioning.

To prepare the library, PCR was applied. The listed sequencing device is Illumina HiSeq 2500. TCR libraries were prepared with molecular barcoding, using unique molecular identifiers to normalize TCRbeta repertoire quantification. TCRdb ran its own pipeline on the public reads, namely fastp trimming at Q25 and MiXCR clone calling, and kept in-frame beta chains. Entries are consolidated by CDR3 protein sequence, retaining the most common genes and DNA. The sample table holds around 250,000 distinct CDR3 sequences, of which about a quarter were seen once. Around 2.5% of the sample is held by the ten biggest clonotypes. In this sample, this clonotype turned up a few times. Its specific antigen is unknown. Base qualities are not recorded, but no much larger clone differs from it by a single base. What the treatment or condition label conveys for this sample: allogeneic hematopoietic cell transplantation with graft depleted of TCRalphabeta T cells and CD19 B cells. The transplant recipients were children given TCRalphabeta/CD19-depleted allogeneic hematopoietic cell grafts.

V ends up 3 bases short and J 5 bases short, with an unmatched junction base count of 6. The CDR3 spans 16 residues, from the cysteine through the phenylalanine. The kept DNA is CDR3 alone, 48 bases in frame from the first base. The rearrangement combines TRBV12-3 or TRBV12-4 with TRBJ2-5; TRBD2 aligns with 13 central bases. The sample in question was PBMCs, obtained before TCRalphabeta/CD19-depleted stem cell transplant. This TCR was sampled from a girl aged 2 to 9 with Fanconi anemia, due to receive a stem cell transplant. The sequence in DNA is TGTGCCAGCAGTTTGAAAACTAGCGGGAGGGGGGAGACCCAGTACTTC. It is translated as CASSLKTSGRGETQYF.